Following are 24 T cell receptor beta chains from one sample sequenced in a study of tumor-infiltrating lymphocytes in primary liver carcinoma. From about 490 ng of total RNA, TCR beta-specific cDNA was reverse-transcribed using a constant-region primer. Employing slightly modified ARM-PCR, three nested multiplex PCR rounds were run, and these gave rise to the TCR beta libraries. Two initial PCR rounds of around 9 cycles each paired TRBV1-TRBV30 forward primers with a C-beta reverse primer. TCRdb reprocessed the multiplex PCR reads with MiXCR, giving one entry per CDR3 protein. The profile shows about 120,000 distinct CDR3 sequences, less than 75% of them singletons. Starting material for RNA and DNA co-extraction consisted of about 17-34 mg of unsorted bulk tissue. Sequenced input: tumor-adjacent normal liver tissue. Source of these receptors: a woman aged 55-75 years with primary liver carcinoma and hepatitis B virus infection.

Notes on this clonotype: Relative to the germline gene, one junction end is altered; a read error may explain this. This chain links TRBV29-1 with TRBJ2-7; 7 positions match TRBD1. The CDR3 has 13 amino acids. Germline loops: CDR1 SQVTM, CDR2 ANQGSEA. The chain's CDR3 is CSDVSGTAYEQYF. The CDR3 DNA follows: TGCAGCGACGTCTCCGGGACAGCCTATGAGCAGTACTTC.

About this clonotype itself: One base away lies a much larger clone, so this may be a sequencing read error. The chain joins TRBV28 to TRBJ1-1, with D perhaps matching TRBD1 (5 bases). There are 15 residues in the CDR3. The V gene's germline CDR1 is MDHEN and CDR2 SYDVKM. CDR3 loop: CVSTGTGTFRTEAFF. In nucleotides, the CDR3 is TGTGTCAGCACCGGCACTGGGACGTTTCGGACTGAAGCTTTCTTT.

Only one count was recorded for this clonotype. V gene TRBV29-1 combines with J gene TRBJ2-1; 13 bases are a match to TRBD2. Germline lookup yields CDR1 SQVTM and CDR2 ANQGSEA. The CDR3 loop spans 13 amino acids. The V gene end was trimmed by 6 bases and the J gene end by 8 bases; junction bases not matched to a gene: 4. In DNA form, the CDR3 reads TGCAGCGTCCGGACTAGCGGGAGTGATGAGCAGTTCTTC. It encodes CSVRTSGSDEQFF.

With respect to this clonotype: A read error may produce the germline difference seen at one junction end. This chain connects TRBV5-1 to TRBJ1-4, with D possibly being TRBD1 (5 bases). Germline CDR1 and CDR2: SGHRS and YFSETQ. The CDR3 sequence is 13 residues long. CDR3 in DNA: TGCGCCAGCAGCTTGGAGGGGTATGATAAACTGTTTTTT. Translating it yields CASSLEGYDKLFF.

Note on this clonotype: Germline and junction disagree at one end, which may indicate a read error. The chain combines TRBV4-1 with TRBJ2-7, with no clear D. Germline V gene data show CDR1 as MGHRA and CDR2 as YSYEKL. The CDR3 spans 17 residues. The CDR3 loop is CASIQDRGGIGTYEQYF. Here the CDR3 DNA reads TGCGCTAGCATCCAAGACCGCGGCGGAATTGGGACCTACGAGCAGTACTTC.

This clonotype has a count of ten or more. The chain has TRBV5-4 and TRBJ1-2, with TRBD1 matching over 7 bases. Trimming cost V 4 bases and J 7 bases; bases outside gene matches: 10. Germline values: CDR1 SGHNT, CDR2 YYREEE (reference sequence). CDR3 length equals 14 residues. CDR3 coding DNA: TGTGCCAGCAGCCCCTTCGACAGGGTGGCTGGCTACACCTTC. This gives the protein CASSPFDRVAGYTF.

In regard to this clonotype: It is likely a read error, because the conserved phenylalanine at the end of the CDR3 is missing. The chain carries TRBV6-5 and TRBJ2-6, with D perhaps TRBD1 (5 bases). Trimming left V 2 bases short and J 0 bases short, with 17 bases between. CDR1 MNHEY and CDR2 SVGAGI come from the germline V gene. The CDR3 extends over 19 amino acids. The CDR3 coding sequence is TGTGCCAGCAGTTACCGGACACAGGCCCGGTACTCTGGGGCCAACGTCCTGACTCTC. Protein sequence: CASSYRTQARYSGANVLTL.

This clonotype was detected ten times or more. The gene calls are TRBV12-3 or TRBV12-4 and TRBJ1-2; no definite D call. This CDR3 is 12 amino acids long. With 6 bases removed from V and 8 bases from J, the gap between germline ends came to 13 bases. The CDR3: CASSPWAGGYTF. The CDR3 bases are TGTGCCAGCAGCCCCTGGGCCGGAGGCTACACCTTC.

The V call is TRBV11-2, the J call TRBJ2-7, with TRBD1 as a possible D gene (6 bases). Between the trimmed V and J ends, which lost 0 bases and 8 bases, there was a span of 11 bases. Per the germline V gene, CDR1 is SGHAT and CDR2 is FQNNGV. The CDR3 loop spans 13 amino acids. For the CDR3, the DNA is TGTGCCAGCAGCTTAGATTGTAGGGACAAGCAGTACTTC. This codes for CASSLDCRDKQYF.

Turning to this clonotype: One junction end does not reproduce the germline sequence, and a read error may be involved. The chain couples TRBV5-4 to TRBJ2-3; D gene unclear. The CDR3 has 12 residues. Germline V gene data show CDR1 as SGHNT and CDR2 as YYREEE (reference sequence). This chain's CDR3 is CASSLSTDTRYF. The CDR3 DNA follows: TGTGCCAGCAGCCTGAGCACGGATACGCGGTATTTT.

The chain recombines TRBV29-1 with TRBJ2-5, with 9 bases lining up with TRBD1. Trimming cost V 7 bases and J 4 bases; bases outside gene matches: 13. The CDR3 runs 15 residues. Germline CDR1 reads SQVTM; CDR2 reads ANQGSEA. CDR3 DNA: TGCAGCGATGGTTCTGGGGGACAGGGCCTAGAGACCCAGTACTTC. Translated: CSDGSGGQGLETQYF.

Comment on this clonotype: The germline gene is not matched at one end of the junction; a read error may be the cause. The chain is built from TRBV29-1 and TRBJ2-3, with a weak D call TRBD2 (5 bases). The CDR3 spans 13 residues. Germline CDR1 and CDR2: SQVTM and ANQGSEA. CDR3 DNA sequence: TGTATCGTGGGAGTAGAGGTAGGAGATACGCAGTATTTT. The encoded protein is CIVGVEVGDTQYF.

The genes are TRBV7-9 and TRBJ2-5; 12 bases agree with TRBD2. Germline CDR1 and CDR2: SEHNR and FQNEAQ (reference sequence). The trim removed 4 bases at V and 5 bases at J, leaving 2 bases unmatched. The CDR3 runs to 14 residues. DNA of the CDR3: TGTGCCAGCAGCTATCTAGCGGGAGGGGAGACCCAGTACTTC. Translation: CASSYLAGGETQYF.

With respect to this clonotype: The CDR3 carries no conserved terminal phenylalanine or tryptophan, so it likely arises from a read error. The DNA is left out, because the CDR3 cannot be placed on it with certainty; the CDR3 is given as TCRdb lists it. The chain has TRBV11-2 and TRBJ2-7; the DNA was not used to check the table's D call, TRBD2. A total of 12 residues make up the CDR3, ends included. Germline lookup yields CDR1 SGHAT and CDR2 FQNNGV. The CDR3 loop reads CACSSGLAGVSL.

To note about this clonotype: A read error may explain this, as a much larger clone is one base away. This chain uses TRBV7-9 with TRBJ1-2; tentative D call: TRBD1 (5 bases). Trimming pared 5 bases from V and 3 bases from J, leaving 13 bases between. The CDR3 is 14 amino acids. Germline CDR1 and CDR2: SEHNR and FQNEAQ (reference sequence). CDR3 bases: TGTGCCAGCAGCCGCGGACATGCGGACTATGGCTACACCTTC. It codes for CASSRGHADYGYTF. The full variable domain, rest sourced from reference TRBV7-9 and TRBJ1-2, is DTGVSQNPRHKITKRGQNVTFRCDPISEHNRLYWYRQTLGQGPEFLTYFQNEAQLEKSRLLSDRFSAERPKGSFSTLEIQRTEQGDSAMYLCASSRGHADYGYTFGSGTRLTVV.

In the case of this clonotype: Because it lacks the conserved phenylalanine or tryptophan at the end, this CDR3 is likely a read error. V is TRBV6-6 and J is TRBJ2-5; D is uncertain. The CDR3 length is 12 residues. Trimming stripped 8 bases from V and 0 bases from J, with 7 bases between. The germline CDR1 and CDR2 sequences are MNHNY and SVGAGI (reference sequence). As DNA, the CDR3 is TGTGCCAGCTGTGCAAACCAAGAGACCCAGTACGTC. Protein product: CASCANQETQYV.

The chain couples TRBV13 to TRBJ2-2; TRBD2 matches at 12 bases. CDR1 is PRHDT and CDR2 is FYEKMQ in the germline V gene (reference sequence). CDR3 length: 19 residues. V gave up 5 bases and J gave up 2 bases; unmatched junction bases: 12. The CDR3 loop reads CASSHLTSGSLSNTGELFF. The CDR3 region has the DNA TGTGCCAGCAGCCACCTGACTAGCGGGAGTTTATCCAACACCGGGGAGCTGTTTTTT.

V and J are TRBV4-1 and TRBJ2-2; D is possibly TRBD2 (6 bases). The CDR3 extends over 16 amino acids. Looked up from germline, CDR1 is MGHRA and CDR2 is YSYEKL. Trimming removed 6 bases from V and 3 bases from J, with 17 bases in between. CDR3 sequence (DNA): TGCGCCAGCAGTAAGGCAGGTAGCGGACACACCGGGGAGCTGTTTTTT. It yields the protein CASSKAGSGHTGELFF.

Turning to this clonotype: At one end, the junction sequence differs from germline, possibly due to a read error. CDR3 sequence (DNA): TGTGTCAGCAGCTTTCGGGAAAACTATGGCCACACCTTC. Protein: CVSSFRENYGHTF. The chain combines TRBV4-2 with TRBJ1-2; D gene unclear. CDR1 and CDR2 from the germline V gene are LGHNA and YNFKEQ. The length of the CDR3 is 13 residues.

V and J are TRBV12-3 or TRBV12-4 and TRBJ2-3; D may be TRBD2 (5 bases). The CDR3 spans 13 residues. Trimming removed 6 bases at V and 14 bases at J, with 21 bases between. CDR3: CASRLLSGLTPYF. In DNA, the CDR3 is TGTGCCAGCAGGTTATTGTCCGGACTCACCCCGTATTTT.

This clonotype has only one observation. The junction does not match germline at one end; this may be a read error. The genes are TRBV28 and TRBJ2-3, with D uncertain. The CDR3 extends over 15 amino acids. Germline-derived CDR1 and CDR2 are MDHEN and SYDVKM. Written as DNA, the CDR3 is TGTGTCAGCAGCGTACCGGGCCGCGGCACTGATACGCAGTATTTT. Amino acids: CVSSVPGRGTDTQYF.

This clonotype came up a few times. This may stem from a read error, because a much larger clone lies one nucleotide away. The chain joins TRBV10-2 to TRBJ2-7, with TRBD2 matching 10 bases. The CDR3 runs to 14 residues. Germline CDR1 is WSHSY and CDR2 is SAAADI. The CDR3 DNA follows: TGCACCAGCAGTTTAGCGGGAGGTTCGGTCGAGCAGTACTTC. It is translated as CTSSLAGGSVEQYF.

As to this clonotype: A read error is possible here, since a much larger clone lies one base away. The chain is built from TRBV30 and TRBJ2-7; TRBD2 matches 9 bases. Germline V gene data show CDR1 as GTSNPN and CDR2 as SVGIG (reference sequence). This CDR3 has 13 residues. Trimming cost V 3 bases and J 5 bases; bases outside gene matches: 5. The CDR3 nucleotides are TGTGCCTGGAGGATAGCGGGAGTGCACGAGCAGTACTTC. Translated: CAWRIAGVHEQYF. Full variable domain (missing parts from reference TRBV30 and TRBJ2-7): SQTIHQWPATLVQPVGSPLSLECTVEGTSNPNLYWYRQAAGRGLQLLFYSVGIGQISSEVPQNLSASRPQDRQFILSSKKLLLSDSGFYLCAWRIAGVHEQYFGPGTRLTVT.

As for this clonotype: One end of the junction does not line up with germline, which may come from a read error. This chain joins TRBV6-1 and TRBJ1-1, with D unresolved. From germline, CDR1 is MNHNS and CDR2 SASEGT. This CDR3 is 14 amino acids long. The chain's CDR3 is CAGIALRANSEAFF. CDR3 coding DNA: TGTGCCGGCATCGCCCTGAGGGCGAACTCTGAAGCTTTCTTT.